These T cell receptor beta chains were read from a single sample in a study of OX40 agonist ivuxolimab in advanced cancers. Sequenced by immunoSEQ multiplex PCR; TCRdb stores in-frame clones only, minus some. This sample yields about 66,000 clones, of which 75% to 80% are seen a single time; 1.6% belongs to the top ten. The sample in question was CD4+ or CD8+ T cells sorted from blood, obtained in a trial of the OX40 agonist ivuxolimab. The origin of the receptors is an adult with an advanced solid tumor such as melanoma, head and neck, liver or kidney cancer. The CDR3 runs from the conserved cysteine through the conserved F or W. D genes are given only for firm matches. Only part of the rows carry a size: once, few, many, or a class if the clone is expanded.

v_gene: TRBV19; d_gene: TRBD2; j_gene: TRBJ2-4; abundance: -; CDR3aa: CASSPPGGGQRDQYF; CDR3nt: TGTGCCAGTAGCCCCCCGGGCGGGGGTCAAAGGGATCAGTACTTC
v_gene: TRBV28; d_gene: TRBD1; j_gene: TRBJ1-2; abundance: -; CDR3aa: CASLPTGENYGYTF; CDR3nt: TGTGCCAGTCTACCCACAGGGGAGAACTATGGCTACACCTTC
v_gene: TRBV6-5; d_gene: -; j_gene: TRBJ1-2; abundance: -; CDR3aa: CAVRTRRGDGYTF; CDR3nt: TGTGCCGTAAGGACACGGCGCGGGGATGGCTACACCTTC
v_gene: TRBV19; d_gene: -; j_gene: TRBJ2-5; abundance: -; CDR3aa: CASSWAQETQYF; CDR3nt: TGTGCCAGTAGCTGGGCCCAAGAGACCCAGTACTTC
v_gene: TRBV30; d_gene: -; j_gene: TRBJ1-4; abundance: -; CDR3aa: CAWSQGKGEKLFF; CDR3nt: TGTGCCTGGTCTCAGGGGAAGGGTGAAAAACTGTTTTTT
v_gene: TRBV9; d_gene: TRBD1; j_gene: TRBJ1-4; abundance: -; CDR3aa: CASSAITGGKEKLFF; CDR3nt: TGTGCCAGCAGCGCGATCACAGGGGGGAAAGAAAAACTGTTTTTT
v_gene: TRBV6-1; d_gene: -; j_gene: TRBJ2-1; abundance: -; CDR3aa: CASSEDKDSKQFF; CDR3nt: TGTGCCAGCAGTGAAGATAAGGATAGCAAGCAGTTCTTC
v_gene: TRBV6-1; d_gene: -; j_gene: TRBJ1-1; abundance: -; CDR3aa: CAMFSGSGKDTEAFF; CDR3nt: TGTGCCATGTTTTCGGGGTCCGGGAAGGACACTGAAGCTTTCTTT
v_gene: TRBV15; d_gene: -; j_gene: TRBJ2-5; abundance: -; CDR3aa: CATSRVQGQETQYF; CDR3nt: TGTGCCACCAGCAGAGTGCAGGGCCAAGAGACCCAGTACTTC
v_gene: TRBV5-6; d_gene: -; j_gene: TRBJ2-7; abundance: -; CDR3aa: CASSLRFEGVEQYF; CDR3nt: TGTGCCAGCAGCTTGAGGTTTGAGGGTGTCGAGCAGTACTTC
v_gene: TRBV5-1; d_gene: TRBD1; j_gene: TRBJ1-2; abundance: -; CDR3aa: CASSLQEGQGGGGYTF; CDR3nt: TGCGCCAGCAGCTTGCAAGAGGGACAGGGAGGCGGTGGCTACACCTTC
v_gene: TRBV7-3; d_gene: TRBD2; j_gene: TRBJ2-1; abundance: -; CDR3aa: CASSQRGTSGSNEQFF; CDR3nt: TGTGCCAGCAGCCAACGAGGGACTAGCGGGTCCAATGAGCAGTTCTTC
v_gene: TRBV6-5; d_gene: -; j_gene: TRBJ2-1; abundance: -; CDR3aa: CASSLPGNNEQFF; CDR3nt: TGTGCCAGCAGCCTCCCAGGAAACAATGAGCAGTTCTTC
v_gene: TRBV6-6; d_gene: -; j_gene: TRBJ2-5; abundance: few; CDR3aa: CASSYSGRAETQYF; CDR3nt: TGTGCCAGCAGTTATTCTGGTCGGGCGGAGACCCAGTACTTC
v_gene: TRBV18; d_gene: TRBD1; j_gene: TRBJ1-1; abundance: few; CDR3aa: CASSPPKGTVNTEAFF; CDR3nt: TGTGCCAGCTCACCACCTAAAGGGACAGTGAACACTGAAGCTTTCTTT
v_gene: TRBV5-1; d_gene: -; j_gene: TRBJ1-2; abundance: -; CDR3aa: CASSLGGAGNYGYTF; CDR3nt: TGCGCCAGCAGCCTGGGTGGGGCGGGGAACTATGGCTACACCTTC
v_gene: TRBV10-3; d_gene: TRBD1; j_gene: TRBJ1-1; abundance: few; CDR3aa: CAIRKDREGNTEAFF; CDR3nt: TGTGCCATCAGGAAGGACAGGGAGGGAAACACTGAAGCTTTCTTT
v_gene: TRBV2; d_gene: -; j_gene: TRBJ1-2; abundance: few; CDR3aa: CASRREYGYTF; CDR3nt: TGTGCCAGCAGACGAGAATATGGCTACACCTTC
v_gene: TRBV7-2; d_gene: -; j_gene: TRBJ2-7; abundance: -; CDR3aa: CASSLVGGYEQYF; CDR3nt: TGTGCCAGCAGCTTAGTGGGGGGCTACGAGCAGTACTTC
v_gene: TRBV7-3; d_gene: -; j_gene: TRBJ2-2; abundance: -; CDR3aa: CASSLQGPDTGELFF; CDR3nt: TGTGCCAGCAGCTTACAGGGACCGGACACCGGGGAGCTGTTTTTT
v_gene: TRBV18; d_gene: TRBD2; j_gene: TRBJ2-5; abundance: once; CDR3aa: CASSLLADQETQYF; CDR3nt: TGTGCCAGCTCACTACTAGCGGATCAAGAGACCCAGTACTTC
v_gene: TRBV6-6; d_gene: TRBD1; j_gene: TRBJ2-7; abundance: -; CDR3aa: CASRRQGAEEQYF; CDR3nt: TGTGCCAGCAGACGACAGGGGGCGGAGGAGCAGTACTTC
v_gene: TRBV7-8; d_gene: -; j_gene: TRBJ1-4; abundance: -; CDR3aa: CASSPGTRGEKLFF; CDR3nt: TGTGCCAGCAGCCCCGGGACACGGGGGGAAAAACTGTTTTTT
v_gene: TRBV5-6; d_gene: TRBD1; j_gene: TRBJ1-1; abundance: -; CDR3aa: CASSLQGVNMNTEAFF; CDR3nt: TGTGCCAGCAGCTTGCAGGGGGTAAACATGAACACTGAAGCTTTCTTT
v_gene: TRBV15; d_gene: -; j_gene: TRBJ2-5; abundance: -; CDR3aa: CATSRDQPWQQTQYF; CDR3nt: TGTGCCACCAGCAGAGATCAGCCTTGGCAGCAGACCCAGTACTTC
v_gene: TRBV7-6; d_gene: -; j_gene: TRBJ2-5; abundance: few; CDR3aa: CASSVQETQYF; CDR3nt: TGTGCCAGCAGCGTACAAGAGACCCAGTACTTC
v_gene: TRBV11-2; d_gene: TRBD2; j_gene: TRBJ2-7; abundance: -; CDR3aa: CASSLRLAGPTYEQYF; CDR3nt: TGTGCCAGCAGCTTAAGGCTAGCGGGACCCACCTACGAGCAGTACTTC
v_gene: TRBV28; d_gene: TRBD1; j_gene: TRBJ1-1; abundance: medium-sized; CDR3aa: CASSPRTGWGNTEAFF; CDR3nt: TGTGCCAGCAGTCCAAGGACAGGATGGGGGAACACTGAAGCTTTCTTT
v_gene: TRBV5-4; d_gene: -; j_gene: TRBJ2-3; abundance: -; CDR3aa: CASSFEGTDTQYF; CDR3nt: TGTGCCAGCAGCTTTGAGGGCACAGATACGCAGTATTTT
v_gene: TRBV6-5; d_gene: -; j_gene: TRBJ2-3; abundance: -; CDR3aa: CASRDLGFTDTQYF; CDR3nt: TGTGCCAGCAGGGACTTGGGCTTCACAGATACGCAGTATTTT
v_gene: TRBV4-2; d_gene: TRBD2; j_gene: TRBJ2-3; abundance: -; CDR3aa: CASSPTPGLAGGRGTDTQYF; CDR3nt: TGTGCCAGCAGCCCAACGCCGGGACTAGCGGGAGGGCGTGGCACAGATACGCAGTATTTT
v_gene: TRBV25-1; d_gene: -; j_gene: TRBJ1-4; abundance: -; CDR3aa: CASSAPGLRLFF; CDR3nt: TGTGCCAGCAGCGCCCCGGGTCTCAGGTTGTTTTTT
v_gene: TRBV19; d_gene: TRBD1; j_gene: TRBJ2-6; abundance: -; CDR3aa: CASSMRQGAPGANVLTF; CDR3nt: TGTGCCAGTAGTATGCGGCAGGGGGCGCCTGGGGCCAACGTCCTGACTTTC
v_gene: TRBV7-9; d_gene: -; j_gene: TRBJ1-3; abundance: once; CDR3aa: CASSRSTDPGNTIYF; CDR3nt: TGTGCCAGCAGCCGATCTACAGATCCTGGAAACACCATATATTTT
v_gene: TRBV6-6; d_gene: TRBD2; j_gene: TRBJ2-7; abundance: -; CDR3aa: CASIKAGVDSYEQYF; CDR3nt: TGTGCCAGCATCAAAGCGGGGGTCGACTCCTACGAGCAGTACTTC
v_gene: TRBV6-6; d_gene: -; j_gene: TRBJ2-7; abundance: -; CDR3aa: CASSYYGGASYEQYF; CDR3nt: TGTGCCAGCAGTTACTACGGGGGTGCTTCCTACGAGCAGTACTTC
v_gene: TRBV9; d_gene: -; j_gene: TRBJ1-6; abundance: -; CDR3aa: CASSVEAVGPNVPLHF; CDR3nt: TGTGCCAGCAGCGTAGAGGCAGTGGGACCTAACGTTCCCCTCCACTTT
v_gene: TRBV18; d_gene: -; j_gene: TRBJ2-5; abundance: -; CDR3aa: CASSKGPQETQYF; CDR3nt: TGTGCCAGCTCAAAAGGCCCCCAAGAGACCCAGTACTTC
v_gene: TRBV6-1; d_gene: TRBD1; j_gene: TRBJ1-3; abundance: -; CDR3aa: CATGGTGGSGNTIYF; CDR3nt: TGTGCCACGGGGGGGACAGGGGGCTCTGGAAACACCATATATTTT
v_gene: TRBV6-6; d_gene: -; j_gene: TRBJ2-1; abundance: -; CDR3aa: CASSYPRMGSYNEQFF; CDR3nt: TGTGCCAGCAGTTACCCACGTATGGGCTCCTACAATGAGCAGTTCTTC
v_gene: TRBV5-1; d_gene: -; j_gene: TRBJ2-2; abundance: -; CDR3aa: CASSLSDLTGELFF; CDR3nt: TGCGCCAGCAGCTTGTCCGACCTAACCGGGGAGCTGTTTTTT
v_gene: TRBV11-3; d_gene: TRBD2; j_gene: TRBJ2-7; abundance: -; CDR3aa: CASSPGGGDAYEQYF; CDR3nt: TGTGCCAGCAGCCCAGGTGGGGGGGACGCCTACGAGCAGTACTTC
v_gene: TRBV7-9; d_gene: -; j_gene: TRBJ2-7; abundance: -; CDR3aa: CASSLLSRGGYEQYF; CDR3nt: TGTGCCAGCAGCTTATTATCGAGGGGCGGCTACGAGCAGTACTTC
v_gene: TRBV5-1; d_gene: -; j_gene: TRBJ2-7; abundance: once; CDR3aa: CASSFQGPVYEQYF; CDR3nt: TGCGCCAGCAGCTTCCAGGGACCCGTCTACGAGCAGTACTTC
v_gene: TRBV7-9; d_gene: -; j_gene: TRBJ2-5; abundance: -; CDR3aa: CASAPGGSQETQYF; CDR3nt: TGTGCCAGCGCCCCGGGCGGGTCCCAAGAGACCCAGTACTTC
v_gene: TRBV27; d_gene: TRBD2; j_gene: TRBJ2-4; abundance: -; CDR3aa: CASNYPPGGRPILAKNIQYF; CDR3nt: TGTGCCAGCAACTATCCACCCGGGGGGAGACCGATACTAGCCAAAAACATTCAGTACTTC
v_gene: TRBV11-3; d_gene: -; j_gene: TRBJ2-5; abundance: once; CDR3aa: CASRRLNQETQYF; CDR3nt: TGTGCCAGCAGGCGACTAAACCAAGAGACCCAGTACTTC
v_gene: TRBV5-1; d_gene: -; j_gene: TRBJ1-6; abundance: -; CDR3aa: CASSLVGNSSPLHF; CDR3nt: TGCGCCAGCAGCTTGGTGGGGAATAGTTCACCCCTCCACTTT